The source of this T cell receptor (beta chain) is a study of T cells in Graves' hyperthyroidism and ophthalmopathy. Note on this clonotype: Its antigen is as yet unknown.

Researchers took RNA transcripts and amplified the TCR beta CDR3 regions from them. Researchers ran a first-round RT-PCR on the TCR CDR3 using the HTBI primer set. TCRdb redid the calling of the multiplex PCR reads with MiXCR, one entry per CDR3 protein. The sample holds about 420,000 distinct CDR3 sequences, about a sixth seen once. CDR3 length: 13 amino acids. Trimming stripped 2 bases from V and 4 bases from J, with 6 bases between. Germline CDR1 reads SGHNT; CDR2 reads YYREEE (reference sequence). Findings and limits, study-wide: Most thyroid clonotypes expanded above 0.001 appeared in blood too.

This rearrangement joins TRBV5-4 to TRBJ2-2; D is unclear. This receptor was identified in a woman aged 18-29 years with Graves' hyperthyroidism. Material for sequencing was blood. The CDR3 spells CASSFSLTGELFF. The CDR3 DNA follows: TGTGCCAGCAGCTTCTCTCTCACCGGGGAGCTGTTTTTT.